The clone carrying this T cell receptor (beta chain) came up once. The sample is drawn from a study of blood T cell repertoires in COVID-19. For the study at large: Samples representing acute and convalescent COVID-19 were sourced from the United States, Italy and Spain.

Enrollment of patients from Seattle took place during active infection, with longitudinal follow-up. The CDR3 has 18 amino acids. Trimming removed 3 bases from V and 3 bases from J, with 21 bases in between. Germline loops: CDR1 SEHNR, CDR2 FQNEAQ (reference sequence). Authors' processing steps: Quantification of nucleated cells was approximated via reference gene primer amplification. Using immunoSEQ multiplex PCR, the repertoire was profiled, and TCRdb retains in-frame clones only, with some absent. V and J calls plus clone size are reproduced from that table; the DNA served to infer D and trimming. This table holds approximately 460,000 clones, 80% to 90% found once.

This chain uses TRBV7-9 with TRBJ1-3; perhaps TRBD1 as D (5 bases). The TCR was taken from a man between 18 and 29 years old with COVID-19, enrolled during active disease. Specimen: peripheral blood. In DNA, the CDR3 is TGTGCCAGCAGCTTCCCAGAGGTGGGGAGGGGAGATGGAAACACCATATATTTT. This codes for CASSFPEVGRGDGNTIYF.